The clone carrying this T cell receptor (beta chain) showed up many times. The data were taken from a study of Graves' ophthalmopathy and Graves' hyperthyroidism. The germline V gene encodes CDR1 SGDLS and CDR2 YYNGEE. V was pared by 0 bases and J by 2 bases, with 3 bases between. There are 12 residues in the CDR3. Amplification from RNA transcripts yielded the TCR beta CDR3 regions. In the first round, RT-PCR was carried out with HTBI primers, and a multiplex PCR formed the second round. TCRdb itself ran the multiplex PCR reads through MiXCR, one entry per CDR3 protein. The table includes 600,000 to 650,000 distinct CDR3 sequences, 22% detected once.

The sequenced material came from peripheral blood. The rearrangement uses TRBV9 and TRBJ2-7; no clear D gene. The TCR was taken from a woman under 30 with stable Graves' hyperthyroidism. Some clones in this sample may be carry-over from other donors' samples. CDR3 in DNA: TGTGCCAGCAGCGTAGGGCCCTACGAGCAGTACTTC. Translating gives CASSVGPYEQYF.